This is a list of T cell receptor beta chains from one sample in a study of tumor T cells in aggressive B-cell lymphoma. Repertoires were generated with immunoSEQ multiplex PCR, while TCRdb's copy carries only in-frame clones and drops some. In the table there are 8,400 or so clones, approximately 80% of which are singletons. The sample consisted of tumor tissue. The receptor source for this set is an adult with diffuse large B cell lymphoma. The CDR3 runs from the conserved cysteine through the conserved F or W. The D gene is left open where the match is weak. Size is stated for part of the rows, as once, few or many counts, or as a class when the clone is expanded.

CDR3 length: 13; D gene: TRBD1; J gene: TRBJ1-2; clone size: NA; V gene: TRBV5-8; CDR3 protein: CASRVQGADGYTF; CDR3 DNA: TGTGCCAGCAGGGTACAGGGGGCGGATGGCTACACCTTC
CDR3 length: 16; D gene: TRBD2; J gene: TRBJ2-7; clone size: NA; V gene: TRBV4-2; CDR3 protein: CASSQARAGGPTEQYF; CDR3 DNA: TGTGCCAGCAGCCAAGCAAGAGCGGGAGGTCCCACGGAGCAGTACTTC
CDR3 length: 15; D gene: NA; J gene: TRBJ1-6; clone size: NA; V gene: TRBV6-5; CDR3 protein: CASRQDGSYNSPLHF; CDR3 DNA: TGTGCCAGCAGACAAGACGGGAGCTATAATTCACCCCTCCACTTT
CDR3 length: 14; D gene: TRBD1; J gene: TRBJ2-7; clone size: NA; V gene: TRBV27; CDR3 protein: CASSLGTGDDEQYF; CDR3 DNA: TGTGCCAGCAGTTTAGGGACAGGGGACGACGAGCAGTACTTC
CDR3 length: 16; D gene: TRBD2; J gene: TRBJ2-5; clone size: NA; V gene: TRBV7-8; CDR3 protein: CASSLGSSGSVETQYF; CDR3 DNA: TGTGCCAGCAGCTTAGGGTCGAGCGGGAGTGTGGAGACCCAGTACTTC
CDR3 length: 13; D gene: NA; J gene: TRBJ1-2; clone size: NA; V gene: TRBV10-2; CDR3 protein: CASSERGNYGYTF; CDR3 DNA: TGCGCCAGCAGTGAGAGGGGTAACTATGGCTACACCTTC
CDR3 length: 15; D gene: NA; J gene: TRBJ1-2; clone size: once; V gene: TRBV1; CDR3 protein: CTSSQECQLNYGYTF; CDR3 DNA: TGCACCAGCAGCCAAGAGTGTCAGTTGAACTATGGCTACACCTTC
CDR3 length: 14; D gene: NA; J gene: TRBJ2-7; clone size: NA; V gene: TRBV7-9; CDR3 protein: CASSPPPQRYEQYF; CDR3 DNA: TGTGCCAGCAGCCCCCCCCCGCAGCGCTACGAGCAGTACTTC
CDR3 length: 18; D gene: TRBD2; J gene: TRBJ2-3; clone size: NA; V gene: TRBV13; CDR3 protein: CASSLRLAGGVVTDTQYF; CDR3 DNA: TGTGCCAGCAGCTTAAGACTAGCGGGAGGTGTGGTGACAGATACGCAGTATTTT
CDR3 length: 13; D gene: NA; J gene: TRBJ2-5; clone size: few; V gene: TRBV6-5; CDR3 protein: CASTGQQQETQYF; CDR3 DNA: TGTGCCAGCACTGGACAGCAGCAAGAGACCCAGTACTTC
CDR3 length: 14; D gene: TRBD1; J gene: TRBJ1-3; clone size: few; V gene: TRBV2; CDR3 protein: CASKADRSGNTIYF; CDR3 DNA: TGTGCCAGCAAGGCGGACAGGTCTGGAAACACCATATATTTT
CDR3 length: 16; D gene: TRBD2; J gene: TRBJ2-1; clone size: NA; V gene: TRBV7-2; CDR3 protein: CASSRLPSGIPNEQFF; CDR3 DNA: TGTGCCAGCAGCCGATTACCTAGCGGGATACCCAATGAGCAGTTCTTC
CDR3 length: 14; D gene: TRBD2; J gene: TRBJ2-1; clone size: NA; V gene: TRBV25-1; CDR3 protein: CASSRLAGGNEQFF; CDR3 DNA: TGTGCCAGCAGCCGACTAGCGGGAGGGAATGAGCAGTTCTTC
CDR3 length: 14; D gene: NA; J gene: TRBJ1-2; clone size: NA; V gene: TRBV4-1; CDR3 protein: CASSQVLRNYGYTF; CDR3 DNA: TGCGCCAGCAGCCAAGTTCTACGGAACTATGGCTACACCTTC
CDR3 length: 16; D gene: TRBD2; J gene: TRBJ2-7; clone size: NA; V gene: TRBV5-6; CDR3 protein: CASSPWGLAGVGEQYF; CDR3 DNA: TGTGCCAGCAGCCCCTGGGGACTAGCGGGAGTAGGGGAGCAGTACTTC